The 15 T cell receptor beta chains below come from one sample, sequenced in a study of blood T cell repertoires in COVID-19 (dated by TCRdb to about 2020). Libraries were made using the immunoSEQ multiplex PCR assay. Entries here come from immuneACCESS through TCRdb and include only in-frame sequences with V and J called. Some clones fail to appear in such tables; in the studies checked, an unresolved V gene covers under half of the shortfall, and the cause of the remainder is unknown. The sample table records roughly 150,000 clones; around 88% of these occur just once. Clones ranked in the top ten supply 5% of the sample. The material sequenced was peripheral blood. These receptor sequences come from a human donor in a cohort sampled during active COVID-19.

The V call is TRBV2, the J call TRBJ1-3; D is possibly TRBD1 (6 bases). Germline V gene lookup returns CDR1 SNHLY and CDR2 FYNNEI. V shed 5 bases and J shed 0 bases, with 11 bases lying between them. The CDR3 length is 15 residues. The CDR3 loop reads CASSYGQSSGNTIYF. CDR3 nucleotides: TGTGCCAGCAGTTATGGACAGAGCTCTGGAAACACCATATATTTT.

The chain carries TRBV2 and TRBJ1-2, with 9 bases lining up with TRBD1. V lost 3 bases and J lost 9; bases outside the gene matches: 5. CDR1 is SNHLY and CDR2 is FYNNEI in the germline V gene. CDR3 length equals 13 residues. In DNA, the CDR3 is TGTGCCAGCAGTGAGCCGGGGACAGGGAGCTACACCTTC. Translation: CASSEPGTGSYTF.

CDR3 sequence (DNA): TGTGCCAGCAGCTTAGCCTCACTCGTGGGGGCCACCTACGAGCAGTACTTC. It yields the protein CASSLASLVGATYEQYF. The chain couples TRBV11-2 to TRBJ2-7, with D tentatively TRBD1 (6 bases). Germline V gives CDR1 SGHAT, CDR2 FQNNGV. This CDR3 contains 17 residues. V lost 1 base and J lost 2, with 18 bases in between.

The count of this clone is one. V and J are TRBV7-6 and TRBJ2-6, with TRBD2 matching 12 bases. The V gene end was trimmed by 0 bases and the J gene end by 4 bases; junction bases not matched to a gene: 10. Germline V lookup: CDR1 SGHVS, CDR2 FNYEAQ. The CDR3 length is 20 residues. The CDR3 sequence: CASSLAPLAGGIPGANVLTF. As DNA, the CDR3 is TGTGCCAGCAGCTTAGCCCCGCTAGCGGGAGGGATTCCAGGGGCCAACGTCCTGACTTTC.

This rearrangement joins TRBV3-1 (or the pseudogene TRBV3-2) to TRBJ1-2, with D possibly matching TRBD1 (6 bases). The CDR3 contains 13 residues. CDR1 and CDR2 from the germline V gene are LGHDT and YNNKEL (reference sequence). Trimming cost V 2 bases and J 4 bases, with 8 bases left between them. DNA for the CDR3: TGTGCCAGCAGCCAAACAGGGTCCTATGGCTACACCTTC. This gives the protein CASSQTGSYGYTF.

This chain joins TRBV5-1 and TRBJ1-1; 10 nucleotides match TRBD1. The CDR3 spans 14 residues. CDR1 is SGHRS, CDR2 YFSETQ, per germline. J was trimmed by 1 base and V by 3 bases; bases with no gene match: 0. CDR3 protein: CASSWDRGNTEAFF. CDR3 bases: TGCGCCAGCAGCTGGGACAGGGGGAACACTGAAGCTTTCTTT. The full variable domain, completed using reference TRBV5-1 and TRBJ1-1, is KAGVTQTPRYLIKTRGQQVTLSCSPISGHRSVSWYQQTPGQGLQFLFEYFSETQRNKGNFPGRFSGRQFSNSRSEMNVSTLELGDSALYLCASSWDRGNTEAFFGQGTRLTVV.

This chain connects TRBV7-9 to TRBJ2-6, with 10 bases matching TRBD1. V shed 5 bases and J 1 base; nucleotides not matched to a gene: 8. Per germline, CDR1 SEHNR and CDR2 FQNEAQ (reference sequence). The CDR3 is 18 residues long. The CDR3 is CASSTTGTGVSGANVLTF. In nucleotides, the CDR3 is TGTGCCAGCAGCACAACCGGGACAGGGGTTTCTGGGGCCAACGTCCTGACTTTC.

This rearrangement joins TRBV28 to TRBJ2-7; TRBD2 aligns across 8 bases. CDR1 and CDR2 from the germline V gene are MDHEN and SYDVKM. The CDR3 totals 15 residues. The V gene end was trimmed by 1 base and the J gene end by 3 bases; junction bases not matched to a gene: 5. Here the CDR3 reads CASSLSAGGIYEQYF. CDR3 coding DNA: TGTGCCAGCAGTTTATCGGCGGGGGGTATCTACGAGCAGTACTTC.

The chain has TRBV13 and TRBJ2-7; 7 bases match TRBD2. V shed 5 bases, J shed 5 bases, and the junction held 6 bases outside the gene matches. Per the germline V gene, CDR1 is PRHDT and CDR2 is FYEKMQ (reference sequence). The CDR3 sequence is 13 residues long. CDR3 protein: CASSPGTIDEQYF. As DNA, the CDR3 is TGTGCCAGCAGCCCAGGGACTATCGACGAGCAGTACTTC.

The V and J genes are TRBV6-5 and TRBJ2-5; 12 nucleotides match TRBD1. Unmatched junction bases numbered 5, after V lost 2 bases and J lost 7 bases. The CDR3 is 15 amino acids. Per the germline V gene, CDR1 is MNHEY and CDR2 is SVGAGI. The CDR3 DNA reads as TGTGCCAGCAGTTACCAGCGGGACAGGGGGCGGACCCAGTACTTC. Its protein product is CASSYQRDRGRTQYF.

This sequence joins TRBV5-1 and TRBJ1-3, with D maybe TRBD1 (5 bases). The CDR3 runs 16 residues. The germline CDR1 and CDR2 sequences are SGHRS and YFSETQ. Trimming stripped 1 base from V and 1 base from J, with 12 bases between. The DNA for the CDR3 is TGCGCCAGCAGCTTGATCGGGGGGTTATCTGGAAACACCATATATTTT. Translation: CASSLIGGLSGNTIYF.

CDR3 protein: CASSLDWASGETQYF. The CDR3 DNA follows: TGTGCCAGCAGCTTAGATTGGGCTAGCGGTGAGACCCAGTACTTC. The chain joins TRBV11-2 to TRBJ2-5; 7 bases are a match to TRBD2. Germline values: CDR1 SGHAT, CDR2 FQNNGV. Losses at the gene ends were 0 bases for V and 5 bases for J; bases not matched to a gene: 6. The CDR3 is 15 residues long.

This clone was observed a few times. This chain joins TRBV6-2 or TRBV6-3 and TRBJ2-7; TRBD1 agrees at 10 bases. The CDR3 runs to 15 residues. Trimming at V came to 2 bases and at J to 5 bases, leaving 6 bases not matched to a gene. From germline, CDR1 is MNHEY and CDR2 SVGEGT. In nucleotides, the CDR3 is TGTGCCAGCAGTTACGGGGGGACAGGGGAAGACGAGCAGTACTTC. Translated: CASSYGGTGEDEQYF.

The rearrangement uses TRBV6-6 and TRBJ2-7, with 7 positions matching TRBD2. Germline V gives CDR1 MNHNY, CDR2 SVGAGI (reference sequence). With V trimmed by 3 bases and J by 1 base, 6 bases remained unmatched. This CDR3 contains 15 residues. CDR3 coding DNA: TGTGCCAGCAGTTATCCCCCCGGGGGGTCCTACGAGCAGTACTTC. Protein: CASSYPPGGSYEQYF.

The V call is TRBV28, the J call TRBJ2-5; 8 bases match TRBD2. The V gene end was trimmed by 4 bases and the J gene end by 7 bases; junction bases not matched to a gene: 8. Germline CDR1 and CDR2: MDHEN and SYDVKM. The CDR3 has 14 amino acids. The CDR3 protein is CASSSPTSATTQYF. In nucleotides, the CDR3 is TGTGCCAGCAGTTCCCCGACTAGCGCTACGACCCAGTACTTC.